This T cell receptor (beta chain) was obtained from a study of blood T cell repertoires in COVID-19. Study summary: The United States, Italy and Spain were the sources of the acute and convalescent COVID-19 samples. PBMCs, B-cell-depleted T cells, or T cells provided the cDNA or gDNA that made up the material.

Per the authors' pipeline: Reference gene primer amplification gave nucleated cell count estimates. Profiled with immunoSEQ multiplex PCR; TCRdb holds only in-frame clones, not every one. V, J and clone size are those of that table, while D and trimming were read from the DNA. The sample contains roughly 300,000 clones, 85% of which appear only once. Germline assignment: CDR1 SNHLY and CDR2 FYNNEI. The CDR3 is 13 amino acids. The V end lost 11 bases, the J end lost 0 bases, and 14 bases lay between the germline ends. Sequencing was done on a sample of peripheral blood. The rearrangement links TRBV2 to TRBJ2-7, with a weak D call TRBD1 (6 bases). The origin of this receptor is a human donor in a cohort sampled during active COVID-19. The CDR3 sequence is CALRGLSSYEQYF. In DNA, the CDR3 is TGTGCCCTTAGGGGGTTAAGCTCCTACGAGCAGTACTTC.